These T cell receptor beta chains were read from a single sample in a study of T cell changes during pregnancy in multiple sclerosis. Repertoires were generated with immunoSEQ multiplex PCR, while TCRdb's copy carries only in-frame clones and drops some. The table shows about 32,000 clones, with roughly 91% occurring only once. The sequencing here drew on CD8+ T cells from peripheral blood mononuclear cells, taken in the second trimester of pregnancy. The receptor set was obtained from a female donor in good health, enrolled as a control in a pregnancy study. Each CDR3 is given with its conserved first and last residue. D genes are given only for firm matches. A clone size is listed for some rows: how often the clone was seen (once, few, many), or a class if it is expanded.

d_call	j_call	v_call	clone_size	cdr3_aa	cdr3_nt
TRBD1	TRBJ1-1	TRBV13	-	CASSDQTGVYFTEAFF	TGTGCCAGCAGCGATCAGACAGGGGTCTACTTCACTGAAGCTTTCTTT
TRBD1	TRBJ2-7	TRBV10-3	-	CAISEPGGGSEQYF	TGTGCCATCAGTGAGCCAGGGGGCGGTTCCGAGCAGTACTTC
-	TRBJ2-7	TRBV4-3	-	CASSQDEGTAYEQYF	TGCGCCAGCAGCCAAGATGAGGGAACAGCCTACGAGCAGTACTTC
TRBD2	TRBJ2-3	TRBV6-4	few	CASSDGGGSTDTQYF	TGTGCCAGCAGTGACGGCGGGGGGAGCACAGATACGCAGTATTTT
-	TRBJ2-7	TRBV30	-	CAWSVESTYEQYF	TGTGCCTGGAGTGTGGAGAGTACCTACGAGCAGTACTTC
-	TRBJ1-2	TRBV6-5	-	CASSYSTGNPIYGYTF	TGTGCCAGCAGTTACTCCACAGGGAATCCAATCTATGGCTACACCTTC
-	TRBJ2-1	TRBV7-8	-	CASSMAGTYNEQFF	TGTGCCAGCAGTATGGCGGGGACTTACAATGAGCAGTTCTTC
-	TRBJ1-1	TRBV7-9	-	CASSPGTNEAFF	TGTGCCAGCAGCCCAGGGACTAATGAGGCTTTCTTT
-	TRBJ1-6	TRBV6-5	-	CASQVSYNSPLHF	TGTGCCAGCCAGGTATCCTATAATTCACCCCTCCACTTT
TRBD1	TRBJ1-5	TRBV19	-	CATDEDRGLRNQPQHF	TGTGCCACCGACGAAGACAGGGGGTTGCGCAATCAGCCCCAGCATTTT